Listed here are 9 T cell receptor beta chains from one sample, sequenced in a study of vaccination and CD4 T cells after COVID-19. Cultured CD4+ T cell DNA was sequenced using the Oncomine TCR Beta short-read assay. Genomic DNA was isolated from cultured CD4+ T cells. Each CDR3 protein gets one entry after TCRdb re-called the PCR reads with MiXCR. The data contain 8,500 to 13,000 distinct CDR3 sequences, 25% to 30% of them singletons. Their antigens are not known. Regarding treatment: roughly 11-day PBMC culture with coronavirus spike peptide pools or control peptides (ViraFEST assay). These CD4+ T cells came from an unexposed donor, sampled before the COVID-19 pandemic (2011-2018). Sequencing was done on a sample of CD4+ T cells from blood, cultured in vitro. These receptors all come from a human donor in good health.

This clonotype is labeled as medium-sized. The chain employs TRBV21-1 and TRBJ1-2; no DNA check was done on the table's D call, TRBD1. TRBV21-1 is given as a pseudogene. The CDR3 sequence is 13 residues long. CDR3 sequence: CASRNGTDYGYTF. Here the CDR3 DNA reads TGTGCCAGCCGAAACGGGACAGACTATGGCTACACCTTC.

This chain uses TRBV7-9 with TRBJ2-1, with TRBD2 matching over 14 bases. CDR1 SEHNR and CDR2 FQNEAQ come from the germline V gene (reference sequence). The J segment lost 10 bases and the V segment lost 5 bases, leaving 7 bases of the junction unmatched. The CDR3 length is 15 residues. CDR3 coding DNA: TGTGCCAGCAGCCAAGGACTAGCGGGAGGTGAAGAGCAGTTCTTC. Residues: CASSQGLAGGEEQFF.

The sample holds a few counts of this clonotype. The junction departs from the called germline gene at one end, perhaps through a read error. The V gene is TRBV6-1, the J gene TRBJ1-5, with 9 bases fitting TRBD1. The germline CDR1 and CDR2 sequences are MNHNS and SASEGT. This CDR3 spans 14 amino acids. CDR3 amino acids: CASGEGQGGQPQHF. As DNA, the CDR3 is TGTGCCAGCGGTGAGGGACAGGGAGGTCAGCCCCAGCATTTT.

This chain uses TRBV6-5 with TRBJ1-1, with TRBD1 as a possible D gene (5 bases). V was trimmed by 0 bases and J by 2 bases, leaving 19 bases between them. The CDR3 consists of 18 residues. Germline CDR1 MNHEY, CDR2 SVGAGI. CDR3 sequence: CASSYSGTGVWINTEAFF. The CDR3 coding sequence is TGTGCCAGCAGTTACTCGGGGACGGGAGTATGGATTAACACTGAAGCTTTCTTT.

V usage is TRBV6-2 or TRBV6-3 and J usage is TRBJ2-7, with 9 nucleotides matching TRBD2. This CDR3 has 16 amino acids. With V trimmed by 2 bases and J by 5 bases, 10 bases remained unmatched. CDR1 is MNHEY, CDR2 SVGEGT, per germline. This chain's CDR3 is CASSYPSSGRPNEQYF. The CDR3 DNA sequence: TGTGCCAGCAGTTACCCAAGTAGCGGGAGACCAAACGAGCAGTACTTC.

This clonotype was counted between two and nine times. The rearrangement links TRBV6-1 to TRBJ1-6; D is perhaps TRBD1 (5 bases). The length of the CDR3 is 15 residues. Germline loops: CDR1 MNHNS, CDR2 SASEGT. V was cut by 2 bases and J by 4 bases, with 9 bases left in between. CDR3 in DNA: TGTGCCAGCAGTGAATTTGGGGGATATAATTCACCCCTCCACTTT. Amino acids: CASSEFGGYNSPLHF.

The chain couples TRBV7-9 to TRBJ2-1, with 14 bases fitting TRBD2. This CDR3 has 17 residues. Germline CDR1 and CDR2: SEHNR and FQNEAQ (reference sequence). V lost 5 bases, J lost 9 bases, and 12 bases stayed unmatched. The chain's CDR3 is CASSPGTSGRGKREQFF. The CDR3 nucleotides read TGTGCCAGCAGCCCAGGGACTAGCGGGAGAGGAAAACGTGAGCAGTTCTTC.

In this sample, this clonotype turned up a few times. The chain has TRBV27 and TRBJ2-1; D is tentatively TRBD1 or TRBD2 (6 bases each). From germline, CDR1 is MNHEY and CDR2 SMNVEV (reference sequence). This CDR3 spans 15 amino acids. With 5 bases removed from V and 6 bases from J, the gap between germline ends came to 17 bases. The CDR3 bases are TGTGCCAGCAGTCCTCGGGGGCAGGTTGGCAATGAGCAGTTCTTC. It specifies CASSPRGQVGNEQFF.

The genes are TRBV6-1 and TRBJ1-5, with 7 bases identical to TRBD1. From germline, CDR1 is MNHNS and CDR2 SASEGT. V was clipped by 1 base and J by 9 bases; unmatched bases: 9. This CDR3 comprises 15 residues. The CDR3 spells CASSEVRQGLRPQHF. In nucleotides, the CDR3 is TGTGCCAGCAGTGAAGTTCGACAGGGACTGAGGCCCCAGCATTTT.